These 2 T cell receptor beta chains were all obtained from the same sample, sequenced in a study of identical twins. TCRdb itself ran the 5' RACE reads through MiXCR, one entry per CDR3 protein. The table has about 890,000 distinct CDR3 sequences, 10% to 15% seen once; the top ten hold 1.5% to 2%. Separately, the same data were catalogued under a study of yellow fever vaccine responses in identical twins.

Input material: PBMCs. The source is a woman between 18 and 29 years old in good health.

The V call is TRBV9, the J call TRBJ1-5; 10 bases are shared with TRBD1. Germline V gene data show CDR1 as SGDLS and CDR2 as YYNGEE. CDR3 length equals 14 residues. The ends lost 3 bases at V and 6 bases at J; junction bases unmatched: 3. CDR3 in amino acids: CASSGQGAVQPQHF. CDR3 DNA sequence: TGTGCCAGCAGCGGACAGGGGGCGGTTCAGCCCCAGCATTTT.

This clonotype was seen many times. This chain uses TRBV10-3 with TRBJ2-3; 10 positions agree with TRBD2. CDR3 length equals 15 residues. Per germline, CDR1 ENHRY and CDR2 SYGVKD. V trimming: 6 bases; J trimming: 0 bases; junction bases outside the gene matches: 3. The chain's CDR3 is CAISSSGGSTDTQYF. CDR3 nucleotide sequence: TGTGCCATCAGCAGTAGCGGGGGGAGCACAGATACGCAGTATTTT.